This T cell receptor (beta chain) was recorded in a study of T cell repertoires in cytomegalovirus infection. This clonotype was recorded a few times. Its specificity is unknown. One entry per CDR3 protein results from TCRdb running MiXCR on the reads. The sample shows 60,000 to 75,000 distinct CDR3 sequences, 20% to 25% of them seen only once. Germline CDR1 reads LNHDA; CDR2 reads SQIVND (reference sequence). Trimming took off 5 bases at V and 2 bases at J, with 13 bases between the two ends. This CDR3 comprises 15 residues. This TCR was recovered from a human donor in good health (CMV status not recorded). Some clones in this sample may be carry-over from other donors' samples. The specimen sequenced was PBMCs, sequenced either directly or after in vitro stimulation (not recorded which). The rearrangement links TRBV19 to TRBJ2-1; D may correspond to TRBD1 or TRBD2 (5 bases each). The CDR3 here is CASSARDGTYNEQFF. CDR3 DNA sequence: TGTGCCAGTAGTGCACGGGACGGTACCTACAATGAGCAGTTCTTC. The full variable domain, with the rest looked up from reference TRBV19 and TRBJ2-1, is DGGITQSPKYLFRKEGQNVTLSCEQNLNHDAMYWYRQDPGQGLRLIYYSQIVNDFQKGDIAEGYSVSREKKESFPLTVTSAQKNPTAFYLCASSARDGTYNEQFFGPGTRLTVL.